This T cell receptor beta chain is from a study of cytomegalovirus exposure and HLA in healthy donors. In the PCR, 60 Vbeta and 13 Jbeta primers were used. Clones were read by immunoSEQ multiplex PCR, and TCRdb kept only the in-frame ones, dropping some. Of roughly 140,000 clones in the sample, roughly 85% were seen once. Germline V gene lookup returns CDR1 MDHEN and CDR2 SYDVKM. This CDR3 is built from 14 residues. V lost 6 bases, J lost 7 bases, and 7 bases stayed unmatched. Sequencing used PBMCs. The gene calls are TRBV28 and TRBJ2-4, with TRBD2 matching over 9 bases. This TCR was recovered from a male donor in good health and CMV-seronegative. The chain's CDR3 is CASSPGLARNIQYF. The CDR3 DNA follows: TGTGCCAGCAGCCCCGGACTAGCGAGGAACATTCAGTACTTC.